These 18 T cell receptor beta chains came from one sample sequenced in a study of T-cell reconstitution after alpha-beta-depleted transplantation in children. Unique molecular identifiers featured in how the TCRbeta library was prepared. MiXCR was run by TCRdb on the PCR reads, yielding one entry per CDR3 protein. The data show fewer than 150,000 distinct CDR3 sequences, more than 9.5% seen once. The source material was PBMCs, mostly from graft donor cells, sampled 180 days after TCRalphabeta/CD19-depleted stem cell transplant. These receptors originate from a girl less than two years old who had a stem cell transplant for combined immunodeficiency, so the T cells may come from the graft donor.

The gene calls are TRBV20-1 and TRBJ2-7, with a possible D match to TRBD1 (6 bases). The V end was cut by 3 bases, the J end by 1 base, with 13 bases between. Germline V CDR1 and CDR2: DFQATT, SNEGSKA (reference sequence). The CDR3 totals 14 residues. This CDR3 is CSARPGHHSYEQYF. CDR3 coding DNA: TGCAGTGCTAGGCCGGGACATCATTCCTACGAGCAGTACTTC.

The chain couples TRBV5-1 to TRBJ2-1; D is tentatively TRBD1 or TRBD2 (7 bases each). This CDR3 spans 16 amino acids. V shed 3 bases and J shed 8 bases, with 21 bases lying between them. CDR1 and CDR2 from the germline V gene are SGHRS and YFSETQ. This CDR3 is CASSWRQGGGTYEQFF. The CDR3 DNA follows: TGCGCCAGCAGCTGGCGACAGGGAGGGGGCACATATGAGCAGTTCTTC.

This clonotype appeared once. The V and J genes are TRBV29-1 and TRBJ2-2, with 14 bases that match TRBD2. The J segment lost 7 bases and the V segment lost 4 bases, leaving 11 bases of the junction unmatched. Looked up from germline, CDR1 is SQVTM and CDR2 is ANQGSEA. The CDR3 has 17 amino acids. CDR3 nucleotide sequence: TGCAGCGTTGGGGGACTAGCGGGGGCCTTTCACTGCGGGGAGCTGTTTTTT. This codes for CSVGGLAGAFHCGELFF.

In this sample, this clonotype turned up a few times. The chain combines TRBV7-3 with TRBJ2-2; a possible D gene is TRBD2 (5 bases). Germline V CDR1 and CDR2: SGHTA, FQGTGA. The CDR3 runs to 15 residues. V gave up 4 bases and J gave up 0 bases, with 9 bases separating them. The CDR3 protein is CASSYGGPNTGELFF. DNA for the CDR3: TGTGCCAGCAGCTATGGCGGGCCGAACACCGGGGAGCTGTTTTTT.

The J gene is TRBJ1-1, the V gene TRBV9; D gene unclear. Per the germline V gene, CDR1 is SGDLS and CDR2 is YYNGEE. The CDR3 sequence is 14 residues long. Deletions cut 1 base from V and 5 bases from J, with 12 bases between. The CDR3 loop reads CASSVLGSRTEAFF. CDR3 DNA sequence: TGTGCCAGCAGCGTATTAGGGAGTCGAACTGAAGCTTTCTTT. The complete variable domain, with remaining parts taken from reference TRBV9 and TRBJ1-1, reads DSGVTQTPKHLITATGQRVTLRCSPRSGDLSVYWYQQSLDQGLQFLIQYYNGEERAKGNILERFSAQQFPDLHSELNLSSLELGDSALYFCASSVLGSRTEAFFGQGTRLTVV.

The rearrangement uses TRBV18 and TRBJ2-3, with D possibly being TRBD1 or TRBD2 (5 bases each). V was pared by 4 bases and J by 2 bases, with 16 bases between. The CDR3 runs to 16 residues. CDR1 is KGHSH and CDR2 is LQKENI in the germline V gene. This CDR3 is CASSRTQGQDTDTQYF. CDR3 in DNA: TGTGCCAGCTCACGGACTCAGGGTCAGGACACAGATACGCAGTATTTT.

The rearrangement links TRBV27 to TRBJ2-2; D may be TRBD1 (5 bases). The V and J ends lost 5 bases and 1 base respectively, with 8 bases between them. The V gene's germline CDR1 is MNHEY and CDR2 SMNVEV (reference sequence). The CDR3 runs 14 residues. The CDR3 sequence: CASSHGQNTGELFF. The CDR3 nucleotides are TGTGCCAGCAGTCACGGACAGAACACCGGGGAGCTGTTTTTT.

This clonotype showed up just a few times. The genes are TRBV12-3 or TRBV12-4 and TRBJ2-7; 9 bases line up with TRBD1. Unmatched junction bases numbered 11, after V lost 6 bases and J lost 5 bases. The CDR3 has 15 residues. The CDR3 nucleotides are TGTGCCAGCAGCCCCTTCGACAGGGGGTTCCACGAGCAGTACTTC. Its protein is CASSPFDRGFHEQYF.

The chain carries TRBV5-6 and TRBJ1-2, with D perhaps matching TRBD1 (5 bases). Germline-derived CDR1 and CDR2 are SGHDT and YYEEEE. CDR3 length equals 16 residues. The germline V and J ends were trimmed by 5 bases and 5 bases, with 22 bases remaining between them. For the CDR3, the DNA is TGTGCCAGCAGAGGAACTGTCAGCGTGGGGACTTATGGCTACACCTTC. Protein product: CASRGTVSVGTYGYTF.

There are a few counts of this clonotype. CDR3 amino acids: CASSLRHLEDNEQFF. CDR3 nucleotides: TGTGCCAGCAGCTTAAGACATCTGGAGGACAATGAGCAGTTCTTC. The rearrangement uses TRBV7-9 and TRBJ2-1; a weak D match, TRBD2 (5 bases). The germline V and J ends were trimmed by 2 bases and 5 bases, with 13 bases remaining between them. This CDR3 spans 15 amino acids. Germline assignment: CDR1 SEHNR and CDR2 FQNEAQ (reference sequence).

This clonotype was seen ten or more times. This sequence joins TRBV12-3 or TRBV12-4 and TRBJ1-5; D is uncertain. The CDR3 length is 12 residues. V lost 8 bases and J lost 7, with 12 bases in between. The CDR3 region has the DNA TGTGCCAGCTCCACAAGTGGGCAGCCCCAGCATTTT. This encodes CASSTSGQPQHF.

This clonotype appeared a few times. This chain joins TRBV5-5 and TRBJ2-1; 8 bases line up with TRBD2. Trimming at V came to 3 bases and at J to 1 base, leaving 12 bases not matched to a gene. The CDR3 loop spans 18 amino acids. Germline values: CDR1 SGHKS, CDR2 YYEKEE (reference sequence). The CDR3, as DNA: TGTGCCAGCAGCTCCCCGGGACTAGTCCTCCTTTCCTACAATGAGCAGTTCTTC. Its translation is CASSSPGLVLLSYNEQFF.

In its sample, this clonotype was seen a few times. The gene calls are TRBV24-1 and TRBJ2-2; perhaps TRBD1 as D (5 bases). The germline V gene encodes CDR1 KGHDR and CDR2 SFDVKD. V was trimmed by 6 bases and J by 7 bases, leaving 14 bases between them. The CDR3 totals 14 residues. CDR3 sequence (DNA): TGTGCCACCAGTAGGGCAGGGCAGGTCGGGGAGCTGTTTTTT. Translation: CATSRAGQVGELFF.

This clonotype was counted only a few times. This chain connects TRBV5-6 to TRBJ2-7; D is uncertain. V was trimmed by 0 bases and J by 0 bases, leaving 10 bases between them. Germline CDR1 reads SGHDT; CDR2 reads YYEEEE. The CDR3 contains 15 residues. The CDR3 DNA reads TGTGCCAGCAGCTTGGGGCTCCTCTCCTCCTACGAGCAGTACTTC. Translating it yields CASSLGLLSSYEQYF.

This clonotype was seen more than once but under ten times. The chain couples TRBV10-3 to TRBJ1-5; the D is unclear. CDR1 and CDR2 (germline): ENHRY, SYGVKD. V was clipped by 2 bases and J by 6 bases, with 5 bases between them. The length of the CDR3 is 12 residues. This CDR3 reads CAISEVGQPQHF. The CDR3 DNA reads TGTGCCATCAGTGAGGTAGGTCAGCCCCAGCATTTT.

The J gene is TRBJ2-7, the V gene TRBV29-1; 7 bases are a match to TRBD1. The junction had 10 bases not matched to a gene; V was cut back by 8 bases and J by 6 bases. The length of the CDR3 is 12 residues. Germline CDR1 is SQVTM and CDR2 is ANQGSEA. In DNA form, the CDR3 reads TGCAGCATGAGGGGACAGAGGGGCGAGCAGTACTTC. As protein: CSMRGQRGEQYF.

The chain has TRBV20-1 and TRBJ2-4; D possibly corresponds to TRBD2 (5 bases). The germline V gene encodes CDR1 DFQATT and CDR2 SNEGSKA (reference sequence). Trimming took 3 bases from V and 4 from J, leaving 13 bases between them. The CDR3 length is 14 residues. CDR3 bases: TGCAGTGCTAGGTACCCCGGGAAAAAAAACATTCAGTACTTC. Its protein product is CSARYPGKKNIQYF.

In this sample, this clonotype turned up a few times. The chain has TRBV27 and TRBJ1-5; TRBD1 matches 8 bases. Germline assignment: CDR1 MNHEY and CDR2 SMNVEV (reference sequence). The CDR3 extends over 15 amino acids. The J segment lost 7 bases and the V segment lost 0 bases, leaving 5 bases of the junction unmatched. The CDR3 loop reads CASSLSGTGSQPQHF. DNA for the CDR3: TGTGCCAGCAGTTTATCGGGGACAGGCTCCCAGCCCCAGCATTTT.